The next 2 T cell receptor beta chains were all read from a single sample in a study of T-cell memory formation after mild COVID-19 listed by TCRdb under 2021. Library method: 5' RACE. Sequencing was carried out with an Illumina NovaSeq 6000. The raw public data were reprocessed by TCRdb itself: fastp quality trimming at Q25, MiXCR clonotype calling, in-frame beta chains only. A single entry per CDR3 protein holds the most common genes and DNA from its merged rows. Here the sample has 350,000 to 500,000 distinct CDR3 sequences; under 25% occur a single time. Of the sample, around 12% falls within the top ten clones. Sequenced material: PBMCs or a T cell subset sorted from them (not recorded which). Every receptor here comes from an adult woman who had mild COVID-19 (a few samples of this study predate the infection). The sample titles of this study are shuffled in the database, so cell type and time point are left out; the donor was told from shared clones.

This clonotype came up a few times. Here the CDR3 DNA reads TGTGCCAGCTCACCCCCGGGACTAGCAACCTACAATGAGCAGTTCTTC. It yields the protein CASSPPGLATYNEQFF. V and J are TRBV18 and TRBJ2-1; TRBD2 agrees at 9 bases. Germline-derived CDR1 and CDR2 are KGHSH and LQKENI. The CDR3 runs 16 residues. V gave up 3 bases and J gave up 2 bases; unmatched junction bases: 5.

This clonotype turned up a few times. This chain links TRBV7-3 with TRBJ2-1; D possibly corresponds to TRBD2 (5 bases). Germline lookup yields CDR1 SGHTA and CDR2 FQGTGA. This CDR3 region has 17 residues. Trimming stripped 5 bases from V and 0 bases from J, with 17 bases between. The CDR3 loop is CASSSGLSGSSYNEQFF. The CDR3 nucleotides are TGTGCCAGCAGCAGTGGACTTTCCGGAAGCTCCTACAATGAGCAGTTCTTC.